This T cell receptor beta chain is drawn from a study of CD8 T cells in Susac syndrome. Regarding this clonotype: Its antigen is still unknown.

Germline V gene data show CDR1 as SGHDN and CDR2 as FVKESK. This CDR3 spans 17 amino acids. V trimming: 0 bases; J trimming: 4 bases; junction bases outside the gene matches: 8. General study results and limits: Peak Susac CD8+ clonal expansion was seen in TEMRA cells and active patients. The authors found fewer than 20 Susac-specific public clones in total CD8+ repertoires and five or six in CD8+ TEMRA repertoires.

The authors reverse transcribed roughly 0.5 to 1 ug RNA with random hexamers. The authors amplified TCR beta CDR3 across 54 Vbeta and 13 Jbeta using immunoSEQ multiplex PCR. In TCRdb, the immunoSEQ multiplex PCR reads were re-called with MiXCR into one record per CDR3 protein. This table has 85,000 to 120,000 distinct CDR3 sequences, 94% appearing once. CD8+ and CD4+ T cells from blood underwent TCR beta sequencing, which was carried out in a high-throughput format. The chain employs TRBV14 and TRBJ2-1, with TRBD1 matching 8 bases. The clonotype comes from a human donor with Susac syndrome. Source material: CD8+ T cells from PBMCs. The CDR3 nucleotides are TGTGCCAGCAGCCAAGATTTTGGGACAGGTCCTTACAATGAGCAGTTCTTC. Its protein is CASSQDFGTGPYNEQFF.